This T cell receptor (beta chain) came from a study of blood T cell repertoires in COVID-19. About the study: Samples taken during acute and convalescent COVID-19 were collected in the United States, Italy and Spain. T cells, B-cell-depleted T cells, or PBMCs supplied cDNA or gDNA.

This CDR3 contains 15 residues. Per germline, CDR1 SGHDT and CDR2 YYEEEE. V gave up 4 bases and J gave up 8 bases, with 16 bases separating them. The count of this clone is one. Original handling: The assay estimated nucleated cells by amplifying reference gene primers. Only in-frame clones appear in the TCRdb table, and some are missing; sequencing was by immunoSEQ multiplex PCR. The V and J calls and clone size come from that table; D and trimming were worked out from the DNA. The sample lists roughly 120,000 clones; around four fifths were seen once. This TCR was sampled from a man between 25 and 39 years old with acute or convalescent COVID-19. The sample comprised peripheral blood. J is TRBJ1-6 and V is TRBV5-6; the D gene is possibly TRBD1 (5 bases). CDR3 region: CASSQLSGWHSPLHF. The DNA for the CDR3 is TGTGCCAGCAGCCAACTCTCAGGGTGGCATTCACCCCTCCACTTT.